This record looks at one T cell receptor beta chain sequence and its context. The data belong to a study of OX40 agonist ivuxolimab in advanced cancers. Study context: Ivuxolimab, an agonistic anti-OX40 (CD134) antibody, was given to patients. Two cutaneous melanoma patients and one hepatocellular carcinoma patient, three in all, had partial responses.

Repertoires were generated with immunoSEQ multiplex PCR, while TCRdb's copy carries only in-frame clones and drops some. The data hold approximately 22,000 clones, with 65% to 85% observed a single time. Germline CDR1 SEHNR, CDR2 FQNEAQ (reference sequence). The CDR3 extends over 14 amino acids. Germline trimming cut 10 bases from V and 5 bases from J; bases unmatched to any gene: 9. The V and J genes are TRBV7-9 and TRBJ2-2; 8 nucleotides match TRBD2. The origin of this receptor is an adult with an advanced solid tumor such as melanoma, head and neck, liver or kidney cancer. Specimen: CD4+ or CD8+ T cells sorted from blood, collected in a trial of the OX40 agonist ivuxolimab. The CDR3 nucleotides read TGTGCCACGGGGGAACTAGCGGAAACCGGGGAGCTGTTTTTT. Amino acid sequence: CATGELAETGELFF.